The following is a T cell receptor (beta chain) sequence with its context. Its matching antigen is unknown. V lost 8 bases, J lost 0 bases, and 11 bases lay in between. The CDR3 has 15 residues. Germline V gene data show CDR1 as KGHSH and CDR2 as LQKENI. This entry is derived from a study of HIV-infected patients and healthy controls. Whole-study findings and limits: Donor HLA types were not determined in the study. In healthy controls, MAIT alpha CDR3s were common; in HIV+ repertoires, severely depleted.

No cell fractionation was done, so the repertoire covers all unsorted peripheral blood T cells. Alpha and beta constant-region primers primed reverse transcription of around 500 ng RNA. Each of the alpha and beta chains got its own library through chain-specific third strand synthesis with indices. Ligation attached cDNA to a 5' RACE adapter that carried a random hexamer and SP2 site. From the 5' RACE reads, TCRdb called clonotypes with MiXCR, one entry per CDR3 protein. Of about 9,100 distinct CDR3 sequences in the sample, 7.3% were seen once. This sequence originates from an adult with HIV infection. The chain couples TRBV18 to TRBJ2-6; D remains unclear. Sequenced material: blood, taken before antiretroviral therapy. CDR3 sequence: CASGDSLSGANVLTF. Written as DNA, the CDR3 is TGTGCCAGCGGCGATAGCCTCTCTGGGGCCAACGTCCTGACTTTC.